This is a list of T cell receptor beta chains from one sample in a study of Tregs in tolerant kidney transplant recipients. The data were produced by immunoSEQ multiplex PCR, yet TCRdb's version contains in-frame clones alone and is incomplete. This table holds roughly 86,000 clones, over 85% found once. The material was CD4+ T cells from blood (PBMCs), obtained 12 months after the transplant. These receptors all come from a human patient who received a combined kidney and bone marrow transplant. Some T cells may arise from the graft donor. Both conserved end residues are part of each CDR3. The order of the fields is clone size, J gene, D gene, V gene, CDR3 DNA, CDR3 protein. A D gene is named only where the DNA matches it firmly. The listing skips clone size in some rows; elsewhere it reads once, few, many or a size class.

- TRBJ1-1 TRBD1 TRBV6-5 TGTGCCAGCAGAAAGACAGGGCCCACTGAAGCTTTCTTT CASRKTGPTEAFF
- TRBJ1-1 - TRBV29-1 TGCAGCGTTGACGTCGGGGACTTGAACACTGAAGCTTTCTTT CSVDVGDLNTEAFF
- TRBJ2-5 TRBD2 TRBV5-1 TGCGCCAGCAGCTTGCGACTAGCGGGGGGAGTACAAGAGACCCAGTACTTC CASSLRLAGGVQETQYF
- TRBJ1-4 - TRBV19 TGTGCCAGTAGTATCCCCCTAACCAGGGGTTGGTGGGAAAAACTGTTTTTT CASSIPLTRGWWEKLFF
- TRBJ2-5 TRBD1 TRBV12-5 TGTGCTAGTGGTCTCAACAGGGGGCCAGAGACCCAGTACTTC CASGLNRGPETQYF
once TRBJ2-1 TRBD2 TRBV15 TGTGCCACCAGCAAGCGAGCGGGAGCCGCGCAGTTCTTC CATSKRAGAAQFF
- TRBJ2-1 TRBD2 TRBV10-3 TGTGCCATCAGTGTAGGACTAGTCGACAATGAGCAGTTCTTC CAISVGLVDNEQFF
- TRBJ2-7 - TRBV5-5 TGTGCCAGCAACAAAGGGGGTTCGGTCGAGCAGTACTTC CASNKGGSVEQYF
- TRBJ1-3 - TRBV7-2 TGTGCCAGCAGCTTCCGGGCAGGGGCTGGAAACACCATATATTTT CASSFRAGAGNTIYF
- TRBJ1-4 - TRBV4-3 TGCGCCAGCAGCCAAGAGGCGGGGGCGTTAAGTGAAAAACTGTTTTTT CASSQEAGALSEKLFF
- TRBJ1-2 - TRBV6-1 TGTGCCAGCAGTGAAGTTGGGGGACTGAGCTATGGCTACACCTTC CASSEVGGLSYGYTF
- TRBJ2-3 - TRBV5-3 TGTGCCAGAAGCCCCCAGGTGGGGGGACGCAGACCCACAGATACGCAGTATTTT CARSPQVGGRRPTDTQYF
- TRBJ1-5 TRBD1 TRBV7-2 TGTGCCAGCAGCTCGGACAGGGGAAATCAGCCCCAGCATTTT CASSSDRGNQPQHF
- TRBJ2-7 TRBD1 TRBV7-9 TGTGCCAGCAGCTTAGACTGGACAGGCTCCTACGAGCAGTACTTC CASSLDWTGSYEQYF
- TRBJ2-7 TRBD2 TRBV6-5 TGTGCCAGCAGATCTCTAGCGGGAGAATCCGAGCAGTACTTC CASRSLAGESEQYF
few TRBJ1-3 - TRBV7-2 TGTGCCAGCAGCTTAGCCGACAGGTTCTCCGGAAACACCATATATTTT CASSLADRFSGNTIYF
- TRBJ1-3 - TRBV30 TGTGCCTGGAGTGTACTCCCGGGGATCTCTGGAAACACCATATATTTT CAWSVLPGISGNTIYF
- TRBJ1-2 TRBD1 TRBV19 TGTGCCAGTAGTATAGTTGGACAGGGGAACTATGGCTACACCTTC CASSIVGQGNYGYTF
- TRBJ2-5 - TRBV9 TGTGCCAGCAGCACCCATGGGGGGGAGACCCAGTACTTC CASSTHGGETQYF
- TRBJ2-5 TRBD2 TRBV11-1 TGTGCCAGCAGCTTAGTTAGCGGGAGAAATAGAGAGACCCAGTACTTC CASSLVSGRNRETQYF
few TRBJ2-2 TRBD2 TRBV7-9 TGTGCCAGGACTTCGACCGGGGGGGCGGACACCGGGGAGCTGTTTTTT CARTSTGGADTGELFF
- TRBJ1-2 - TRBV19 TGTGCCAGTAGTATAGATCAGACTAATGGCTACACCTTC CASSIDQTNGYTF
- TRBJ2-3 TRBD2 TRBV7-3 TGTGCCAGCAGCTTAATAGGACTAGCGGGGGCACGCACAGATACGCAGTATTTT CASSLIGLAGARTDTQYF
- TRBJ1-3 - TRBV12-1 TGTGCCAGCAGCTTTTGGCAGGGGGCTGGAAACACCATATATTTT CASSFWQGAGNTIYF
- TRBJ1-4 - TRBV2 TGTGCCAGCAGGAGGGCCGCAACTAATGAAAAACTGTTTTTT CASRRAATNEKLFF
- TRBJ2-3 TRBD2 TRBV7-9 TGTGCCAGCAGCTTATCTTTAACTAGCGAAACCACAGATACGCAGTATTTT CASSLSLTSETTDTQYF
- TRBJ2-3 TRBD2 TRBV6-1 TGTGCCAGCAGTGCGGTGGCTAGCGGGAGATTTGATACGCAGTATTTT CASSAVASGRFDTQYF
- TRBJ2-1 TRBD1 TRBV9 TGTGCCAGCAGCGTAGATCCCCCGGGACAGGCTTACAATGAGCAGTTCTTC CASSVDPPGQAYNEQFF